The sequence of this T cell receptor beta chain was determined in a study of Tregs in tolerant kidney transplant recipients. In germline, CDR1 is SGHAT, CDR2 FQNNGV. This CDR3 has 15 residues. Trimming cost V 4 bases and J 2 bases, with 11 bases left between them. For this clone: Antigen unknown.

TCRdb keeps only in-frame clones here, not all; method: immunoSEQ multiplex PCR. The sample holds some 250,000 clones, 80% to 85% seen once. Study conclusions and caveats: Tregs expanded with activated donor B cells seemed most donor-specific. Biological reproducibility was not directly addressed, but technical replication error appeared minimal.

This receptor was taken from a human donor in good health. Material: CD4+ T cells from blood. The chain recombines TRBV11-2 with TRBJ1-4, with D possibly being TRBD1 (5 bases). The CDR3 protein is CASSSLGDTNEKLFF. The DNA for the CDR3 is TGTGCCAGCAGCTCCCTCGGGGACACTAATGAAAAACTGTTTTTT. Drawing the rest from reference TRBV11-2 and TRBJ1-4, the complete variable domain is EAGVAQSPRYKIIEKRQSVAFWCNPISGHATLYWYQQILGQGPKLLIQFQNNGVVDDSQLPKDRFSAERLKGVDSTLKIQPAKLEDSAVYLCASSSLGDTNEKLFFGSGTQLSVL.